This T cell receptor beta chain was obtained from a study of T-cell memory formation after mild COVID-19. The overall study: Clusters were largely donor specific.

Study-wide findings and caveats: Day 15 to 85 contracting clones showed balanced CD4/CD8; later expanders leaned CD4+. What remained unconfirmed was the SARS-CoV-2 specificity of second-wave clones peaking on day 37.

TCRdb re-derived calls from the 5' RACE reads in MiXCR, one entry per CDR3 protein. The table includes hundreds of thousands of distinct CDR3 sequences, less than 25% detected once. Looked up from germline, CDR1 is SGHRS and CDR2 is YFSETQ. Between the trimmed V and J ends, which lost 0 bases and 2 bases, there was a span of 18 bases. The CDR3 extends over 18 amino acids. This clonotype was seen repeatedly, ten times or more. Antigen specificity is unknown. The TCR comes from an adult woman who had mild COVID-19 (a few samples of this study predate the infection). Cell type and time point are not known. The source material was PBMCs or a T cell subset sorted from them (not recorded which). The chain has TRBV5-1 and TRBJ1-5; D uncertain. CDR3 region: CASSLGPRSGMGNQPQHF. Here the CDR3 DNA reads TGCGCCAGCAGCTTGGGTCCCAGGTCGGGCATGGGCAATCAGCCCCAGCATTTT.